This entry lists 29 T cell receptor beta chains sequenced from one sample in a study of CD8+ T cells in alopecia areata. Indicated treatment: oral pan-JAK inhibitor, 5-10 mg twice daily. Sequencing used cDNA as its template, made by extracting RNA and reverse transcribing it. Measured with immunoSEQ multiplex PCR; TCRdb has only the in-frame clones, and not every one. The table lists 150,000 to 200,000 clones, about 61% of them singletons. Sequencing was performed on CD4+ T cells sorted from blood, taken between weeks 55 and 65, from a patient treated with tofacitinib. Receptors originate from a human donor with alopecia areata.

The chain has TRBV5-6 and TRBJ1-5; TRBD1 is a possible D gene (6 bases). CDR3 length: 17 residues. Trimming left V 1 base short and J 0 bases short, with 14 bases between. Germline V gene sequence: CDR1 SGHDT, CDR2 YYEEEE. In DNA form, the CDR3 reads TGTGCCAGCAGCTTGATCAGGGGCCGTAGTAGCAATCAGCCCCAGCATTTT. Translating gives CASSLIRGRSSNQPQHF.

This clone turned up a few times. The CDR3 protein is CAIPDRDYYEQYF. The CDR3 nucleotides read TGCGCCATCCCGGACAGGGATTACTACGAGCAGTACTTC. The chain recombines TRBV23-1 with TRBJ2-7; 8 bases map to TRBD1. TRBV23-1 is recorded as an ORF, its role being uncertain. V was pared by 10 bases and J by 3 bases, with 8 bases of the junction left unmatched. This CDR3 region has 13 residues.

V usage is TRBV9 and J usage is TRBJ1-6; a possible D gene is TRBD1 (6 bases). Germline lookup yields CDR1 SGDLS and CDR2 YYNGEE. The CDR3 covers 14 residues. The ends were cut back, 4 bases at V and 9 bases at J, with 14 bases in the middle. DNA for the CDR3: TGTGCCAGCAGCCAGGGGAGGGTAGGTTCACCCCTCCACTTT. This gives the protein CASSQGRVGSPLHF.

V and J are TRBV7-9 and TRBJ1-6, with D unresolved. Germline loops: CDR1 SEHNR, CDR2 FQNEAQ (reference sequence). V was pared by 4 bases and J by 14 bases, with 12 bases between. The CDR3 extends over 12 amino acids. CDR3 residues: CASSSGLLALHF. In DNA form, the CDR3 reads TGTGCCAGCAGCTCCGGTCTTTTGGCCCTCCACTTT.

The V gene is TRBV23-1, the J gene TRBJ1-6, with D tentatively TRBD1 (5 bases). TRBV23-1 is identified as an open reading frame with a role that is uncertain. Trimming removed 2 bases from V and 4 bases from J, with 15 bases in between. The CDR3 length is 17 residues. CDR3 loop: CASSQAQGPLYNSPLHF. CDR3 DNA sequence: TGCGCCAGCAGTCAAGCCCAGGGCCCCCTTTATAATTCACCCCTCCACTTT.

This clone was recorded a few times. This sample includes further DNA sequences coding for the same CDR3. The V gene is TRBV15, the J gene TRBJ1-1; a weak D match, TRBD1 (5 bases). This CDR3 is built from 14 residues. Deletions cut 1 base from V and 0 bases from J, with 6 bases between. Germline V gene data show CDR1 as LNHNV and CDR2 as YYDKDF (reference sequence). For the CDR3, the DNA is TGTGCCACCAGCAGAGGGGGACTGAACACTGAAGCTTTCTTT. Protein: CATSRGGLNTEAFF.

This rearrangement joins TRBV5-6 to TRBJ2-3; TRBD2 matches at 7 bases. The germline CDR1 and CDR2 sequences are SGHDT and YYEEEE. Trimming took 4 bases from V and 2 from J; bases not matched to a gene: 4. The CDR3 contains 14 residues. CDR3 DNA sequence: TGTGCCAGCAGCCCAGGGACTACCACAGATACGCAGTATTTT. This sequence encodes CASSPGTTTDTQYF.

This chain joins TRBV29-1 and TRBJ1-2; weak D call: TRBD1 (5 bases). Germline CDR1 is SQVTM and CDR2 is ANQGSEA. The CDR3 runs to 13 residues. Trimming left V 7 bases short and J 5 bases short, with 17 bases between. The DNA of the CDR3 is TGCAGCGCCGGTCGGGGGATTGGGTATGGCTACACCTTC. This encodes CSAGRGIGYGYTF.

There are a few counts of this clone. The chain combines TRBV29-1 with TRBJ1-1, with TRBD1 matching 7 bases. Germline CDR1 reads SQVTM; CDR2 reads ANQGSEA. The length of the CDR3 is 13 residues. After removal of 4 bases from V and 4 bases from J, the junction contained 6 bases not matched to a gene. Written as DNA, the CDR3 is TGCAGCGTTGGACAGGGAAGGGTCACTGAAGCTTTCTTT. Amino acids: CSVGQGRVTEAFF.

This rearrangement joins TRBV6-5 to TRBJ1-6, with D unresolved. Per the germline V gene, CDR1 is MNHEY and CDR2 is SVGAGI. The CDR3 spans 15 residues. V gave up 4 bases and J gave up 11 bases, with 18 bases separating them. The CDR3 is CASSSVGPSGAPLHF. CDR3 bases: TGTGCCAGCAGTTCTGTGGGCCCTTCTGGGGCACCCCTCCACTTT.

The rearrangement links TRBV5-1 to TRBJ1-2; no firm D call. CDR3 length: 15 residues. Per germline, CDR1 SGHRS and CDR2 YFSETQ. The ends were cut back, 6 bases at V and 4 bases at J, with 19 bases in the middle. CDR3 protein: CASKAGSNVGYGYTF. In DNA form, the CDR3 reads TGCGCCAGCAAGGCGGGGAGCAACGTAGGCTATGGCTACACCTTC. Full variable domain (missing parts from reference TRBV5-1 and TRBJ1-2): KAGVTQTPRYLIKTRGQQVTLSCSPISGHRSVSWYQQTPGQGLQFLFEYFSETQRNKGNFPGRFSGRQFSNSRSEMNVSTLELGDSALYLCASKAGSNVGYGYTFGSGTRLTVV.

The rearrangement joins TRBV2 to TRBJ2-3; no clear D gene. Germline CDR1 reads SNHLY; CDR2 reads FYNNEI. The CDR3 sequence is 13 residues long. V dropped 7 bases and J dropped 2 bases, with 10 bases sitting between them. This CDR3 is CASKNPATDTQYF. The CDR3 DNA reads TGTGCCAGCAAGAATCCAGCCACAGATACGCAGTATTTT.

This clone showed up just a few times. The chain uses TRBV2 and TRBJ1-2; D is ambiguous. CDR1 SNHLY and CDR2 FYNNEI come from the germline V gene. The germline V and J ends were trimmed by 7 bases and 1 base, with 10 bases remaining between them. CDR3 length: 13 residues. DNA for the CDR3: TGTGCCAGCATTATAGGCCTTAACTATGGCTACACCTTC. It encodes CASIIGLNYGYTF.

The chain uses TRBV4-1 and TRBJ2-3, with 8 bases fitting TRBD1. Per the germline V gene, CDR1 is MGHRA and CDR2 is YSYEKL. J gave up 4 bases and V 5 bases, and 8 bases lay outside the gene matches. The CDR3 length is 15 residues. CDR3 sequence reads: CASSNPGQVSDTQYF. The CDR3 DNA is TGCGCCAGCAGCAACCCGGGACAGGTATCAGATACGCAGTATTTT.

The CDR3: CATSTERVLRTDTQYF. The CDR3 DNA sequence: TGTGCCACCAGCACTGAAAGAGTCTTAAGGACAGATACGCAGTATTTT. J is TRBJ2-3 and V is TRBV15, with D hard to call. Germline V gene sequence: CDR1 LNHNV, CDR2 YYDKDF (reference sequence). The V gene lost 4 bases and the J gene lost 3 bases, with 17 bases spanning the gap. This CDR3 contains 16 residues.

This chain uses TRBV15 with TRBJ1-2; maybe TRBD1 (5 bases). The CDR3 consists of 15 residues. V was clipped by 1 base and J by 4 bases, with 13 bases between them. Per the germline V gene, CDR1 is LNHNV and CDR2 is YYDKDF (reference sequence). In DNA, the CDR3 is TGTGCCACCAGCAGAGCTCTAGGGGTGGGCTATGGCTACACCTTC. Translating gives CATSRALGVGYGYTF.

This clone was counted between two and nine times. CDR3 loop: CASSSGTGDEKLFF. The DNA of the CDR3 is TGTGCCAGCAGCTCCGGGACAGGGGACGAAAAACTGTTTTTT. The V gene is TRBV7-9, the J gene TRBJ1-4, with 10 bases identical to TRBD1. The CDR3 runs 14 residues. The ends lost 4 bases at V and 8 bases at J; junction bases unmatched: 4. The germline gives CDR1 SEHNR, CDR2 FQNEAQ (reference sequence).

This chain uses TRBV6-1 with TRBJ2-3; no clear D gene. CDR3 length equals 13 residues. Germline V gene data show CDR1 as MNHNS and CDR2 as SASEGT. V was pared by 6 bases and J by 2 bases, with 9 bases between. CDR3 bases: TGTGCCAGCAGGGTCCCTCTCACAGATACGCAGTATTTT. Translation: CASRVPLTDTQYF.

In the case of this clone: The CDR3 carries no conserved terminal phenylalanine or tryptophan, so it likely arises from a read error. The DNA is omitted, as the CDR3 cannot be located on it reliably, and the CDR3 follows TCRdb's listing. V usage is TRBV9 and J usage is TRBJ1-2. Germline V gives CDR1 SGDLS, CDR2 YYNGEE. Inclusive of both ends, the CDR3 amounts to 10 amino acids. This CDR3 is CASSSQGAYR.

This clone was counted between two and nine times. The rearrangement links TRBV2 to TRBJ2-6; D perhaps matches TRBD2 (6 bases). This CDR3 is built from 20 residues. The ends were cut back, 3 bases at V and 0 bases at J, with 21 bases in the middle. Germline loops: CDR1 SNHLY, CDR2 FYNNEI. The CDR3 reads CASSDEGWEELLSGANVLTF. The CDR3 nucleotides read TGTGCCAGCAGTGATGAAGGTTGGGAGGAATTGCTCTCTGGGGCCAACGTCCTGACTTTC. Complete variable domain (other parts from reference TRBV2 and TRBJ2-6): EPEVTQTPSHQVTQMGQEVILRCVPISNHLYFYWYRQILGQKVEFLVSFYNNEISEKSEIFDDQFSVERPDGSNFTLKIRSTKLEDSAMYFCASSDEGWEELLSGANVLTFGAGSRLTVL.

The rearrangement links TRBV7-9 to TRBJ2-3; perhaps TRBD2 as D (5 bases). V was shortened by 5 bases and J by 0 bases, with 12 bases between the two germline ends. The length of the CDR3 is 15 residues. Germline values: CDR1 SEHNR, CDR2 FQNEAQ (reference sequence). In nucleotides, the CDR3 is TGTGCCAGCAGCCCTAGCAGTGCTAGCACAGATACGCAGTATTTT. This gives the protein CASSPSSASTDTQYF.

V gene TRBV7-9 combines with J gene TRBJ2-2; D unresolved. Germline V gene data show CDR1 as SEHNR and CDR2 as FQNEAQ (reference sequence). CDR3 length equals 14 residues. V gave up 4 bases and J gave up 2 bases, with 8 bases separating them. CDR3 sequence reads: CASSSDTNTGELFF. DNA for the CDR3: TGTGCCAGCAGCTCGGATACTAACACCGGGGAGCTGTTTTTT.

This chain uses TRBV7-9 with TRBJ2-1, with 14 bases that match TRBD2. CDR1 SEHNR and CDR2 FQNEAQ come from the germline V gene (reference sequence). Trimming took 4 bases from V and 4 from J; bases not matched to a gene: 3. The CDR3 has 16 residues. The CDR3: CASSSGLAGGYNEQFF. CDR3 DNA sequence: TGTGCCAGCAGCTCAGGACTAGCGGGGGGTTACAATGAGCAGTTCTTC. Together with reference TRBV7-9 and TRBJ2-1, the CDR3 gives the full variable domain: DTGVSQNPRHKITKRGQNVTFRCDPISEHNRLYWYRQTLGQGPEFLTYFQNEAQLEKSRLLSDRFSAERPKGSFSTLEIQRTEQGDSAMYLCASSSGLAGGYNEQFFGPGTRLTVL.

In this sample, this clone turned up a few times. The V call is TRBV5-1, the J call TRBJ1-6; possibly TRBD1 for D (6 bases). Trimming took off 7 bases at V and 0 bases at J, with 11 bases between the two ends. The CDR3 runs 15 residues. Per germline, CDR1 SGHRS and CDR2 YFSETQ. For the CDR3, the DNA is TGCGCCAGCCGGAGGGGGAGCTCCTATAATTCACCCCTCCACTTT. This sequence encodes CASRRGSSYNSPLHF.

The rearrangement joins TRBV2 to TRBJ1-2; tentative D call: TRBD1 (6 bases). The CDR3 has 14 residues. Germline CDR1 is SNHLY and CDR2 is FYNNEI. Trimming cost V 6 bases and J 0 bases, with 11 bases left between them. This CDR3 is CASRGDTANYGYTF. CDR3 nucleotide sequence: TGTGCCAGCAGAGGGGACACCGCTAACTATGGCTACACCTTC.

This clone appeared a single time. This chain joins TRBV2 and TRBJ1-5; perhaps TRBD1 as D (5 bases). Germline V CDR1 and CDR2: SNHLY, FYNNEI. The CDR3 runs to 15 residues. With 6 bases removed from V and 3 bases from J, the gap between germline ends came to 15 bases. CDR3 DNA sequence: TGTGCCAGCAGGCACCGGGACGTATCCAATCAGCCCCAGCATTTT. Translation: CASRHRDVSNQPQHF.

V gene TRBV5-1 combines with J gene TRBJ2-7; TRBD1 matches at 8 bases. Trimming took 0 bases from V and 3 from J; bases not matched to a gene: 8. Germline V lookup: CDR1 SGHRS, CDR2 YFSETQ. There are 16 residues in the CDR3. In nucleotides, the CDR3 is TGCGCCAGCAGCTTGGGGGGTTCGGACAGGGTCTACGAGCAGTACTTC. Protein product: CASSLGGSDRVYEQYF.

This clone occurred a few times. J is TRBJ2-3 and V is TRBV14, with 12 nucleotides matching TRBD2. CDR1 and CDR2 (germline): SGHDN, FVKESK. Trimming took 5 bases from V and 5 from J; bases not matched to a gene: 8. There are 16 residues in the CDR3. CDR3 coding DNA: TGTGCCAGCAGCAAAACTAGCGGGGGGCATGGAGATACGCAGTATTTT. It is translated as CASSKTSGGHGDTQYF.

The chain recombines TRBV2 with TRBJ2-7, with D possibly being TRBD1 (5 bases). Germline V gene sequence: CDR1 SNHLY, CDR2 FYNNEI. V was shortened by 4 bases and J by 2 bases, with 9 bases between the two germline ends. This CDR3 region has 13 residues. Here the CDR3 reads CASSGQSAYEQYF. For the CDR3, the DNA is TGTGCCAGCAGTGGACAGTCTGCCTACGAGCAGTACTTC.